Sequencing of this T cell receptor beta chain was carried out in a study of shared clonotypes between healthy human individuals. This CDR3 is 17 amino acids long. CDR1 SGHRS and CDR2 YFSETQ come from the germline V gene. Losses at the gene ends were 0 bases for V and 4 bases for J; bases not matched to a gene: 8. This clone was seen just once. Assay used: immunoSEQ multiplex PCR; TCRdb lists only in-frame clones, some missing. The sample has 2.3 million or so clones, approximately 95% seen once; the top ten hold approximately 0.4%. Sequencing was carried out using naive CD4+ T cells from PBMCs. The subset was: CD45RA+ positively selected. This clonotype was sampled from a man aged 18 to 30 in good health. Some clones in this sample may be carry-over from other donors' samples. The V call is TRBV5-1, the J call TRBJ1-4; TRBD1 agrees at 8 bases. CDR3 bases: TGCGCCAGCAGCTTGGGGGCAGGGGGCGACTATAATGAAAAACTGTTTTTT. It codes for CASSLGAGGDYNEKLFF. The variable domain in full, with the rest retrieved from reference TRBV5-1 and TRBJ1-4, is KAGVTQTPRYLIKTRGQQVTLSCSPISGHRSVSWYQQTPGQGLQFLFEYFSETQRNKGNFPGRFSGRQFSNSRSEMNVSTLELGDSALYLCASSLGAGGDYNEKLFFGSGTQLSVL.